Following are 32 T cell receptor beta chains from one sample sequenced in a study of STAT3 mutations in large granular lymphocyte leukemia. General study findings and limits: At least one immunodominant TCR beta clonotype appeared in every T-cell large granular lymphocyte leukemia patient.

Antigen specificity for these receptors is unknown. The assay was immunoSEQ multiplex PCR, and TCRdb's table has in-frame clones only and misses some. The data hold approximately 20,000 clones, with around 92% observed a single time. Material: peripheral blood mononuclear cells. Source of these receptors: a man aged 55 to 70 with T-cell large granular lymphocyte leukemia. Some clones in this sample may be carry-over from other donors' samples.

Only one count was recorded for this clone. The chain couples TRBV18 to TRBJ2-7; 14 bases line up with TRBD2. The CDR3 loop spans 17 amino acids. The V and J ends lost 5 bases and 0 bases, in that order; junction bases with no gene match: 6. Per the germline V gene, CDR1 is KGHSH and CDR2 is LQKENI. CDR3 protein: CASSSGTSGRGSYEQYF. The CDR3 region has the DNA TGTGCCAGCTCATCCGGGACTAGCGGGAGAGGCTCCTACGAGCAGTACTTC.

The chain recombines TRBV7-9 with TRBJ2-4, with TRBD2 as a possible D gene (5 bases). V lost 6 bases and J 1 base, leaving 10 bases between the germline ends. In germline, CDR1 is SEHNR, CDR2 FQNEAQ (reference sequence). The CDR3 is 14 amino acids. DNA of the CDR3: TGTGCCAGCAGGAGGGCTGGGGCCAAAAACATTCAGTACTTC. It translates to CASRRAGAKNIQYF.

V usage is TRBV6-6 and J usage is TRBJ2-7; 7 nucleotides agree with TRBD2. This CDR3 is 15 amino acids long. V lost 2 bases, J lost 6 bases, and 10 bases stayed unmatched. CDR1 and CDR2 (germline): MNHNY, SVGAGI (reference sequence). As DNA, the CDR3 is TGTGCCAGCAGTTACAGCGCGCGGGAGTCGGTCGAGCAGTACTTC. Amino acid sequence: CASSYSARESVEQYF.

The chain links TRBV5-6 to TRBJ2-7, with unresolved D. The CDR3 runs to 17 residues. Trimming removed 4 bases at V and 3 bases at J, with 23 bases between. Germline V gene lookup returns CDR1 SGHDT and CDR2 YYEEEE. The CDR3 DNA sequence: TGTGCCAGCAGCAGGCGCGACCAGACCTTCCTCCTCTACGAGCAGTACTTC. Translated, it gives CASSRRDQTFLLYEQYF. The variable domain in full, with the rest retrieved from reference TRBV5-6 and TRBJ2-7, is DAGVTQSPTHLIKTRGQQVTLRCSPKSGHDTVSWYQQALGQGPQFIFQYYEEEERQRGNFPDRFSGHQFPNYSSELNVNALLLGDSALYLCASSRRDQTFLLYEQYFGPGTRLTVT.

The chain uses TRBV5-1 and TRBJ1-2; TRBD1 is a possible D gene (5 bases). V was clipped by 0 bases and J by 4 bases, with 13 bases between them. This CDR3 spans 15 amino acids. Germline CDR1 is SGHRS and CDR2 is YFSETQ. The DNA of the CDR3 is TGCGCCAGCAGCTTGGCGGGGGAGAGTGGCTATGGCTACACCTTC. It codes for CASSLAGESGYGYTF.

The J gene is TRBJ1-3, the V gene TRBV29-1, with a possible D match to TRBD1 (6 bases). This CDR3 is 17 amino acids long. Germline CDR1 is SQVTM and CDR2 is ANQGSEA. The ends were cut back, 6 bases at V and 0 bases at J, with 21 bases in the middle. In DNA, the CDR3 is TGCAGCGTCTCTCTGTTGGGGGCGTCTCTCTCTGGAAACACCATATATTTT. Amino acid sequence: CSVSLLGASLSGNTIYF.

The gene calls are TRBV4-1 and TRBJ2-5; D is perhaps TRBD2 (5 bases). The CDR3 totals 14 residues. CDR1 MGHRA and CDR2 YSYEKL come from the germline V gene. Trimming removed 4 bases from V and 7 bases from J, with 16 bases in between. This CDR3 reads CASSPDPARGTQYF. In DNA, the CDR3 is TGCGCCAGCAGCCCGGACCCCGCCCGGGGGACCCAGTACTTC.

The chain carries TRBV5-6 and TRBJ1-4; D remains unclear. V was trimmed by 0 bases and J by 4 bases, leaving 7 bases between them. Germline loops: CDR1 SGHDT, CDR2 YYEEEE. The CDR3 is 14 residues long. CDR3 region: CASSLASGNEKLFF. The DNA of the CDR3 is TGTGCCAGCAGCTTGGCCTCGGGTAATGAAAAACTGTTTTTT. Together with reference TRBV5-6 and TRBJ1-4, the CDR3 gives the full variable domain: DAGVTQSPTHLIKTRGQQVTLRCSPKSGHDTVSWYQQALGQGPQFIFQYYEEEERQRGNFPDRFSGHQFPNYSSELNVNALLLGDSALYLCASSLASGNEKLFFGSGTQLSVL.

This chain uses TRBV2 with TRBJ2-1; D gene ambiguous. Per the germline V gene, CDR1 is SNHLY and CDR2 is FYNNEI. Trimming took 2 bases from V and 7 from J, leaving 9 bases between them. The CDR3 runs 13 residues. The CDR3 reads CASSEIAQNEQFF. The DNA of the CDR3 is TGTGCCAGCAGTGAAATAGCACAGAATGAGCAGTTCTTC. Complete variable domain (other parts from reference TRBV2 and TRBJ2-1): EPEVTQTPSHQVTQMGQEVILRCVPISNHLYFYWYRQILGQKVEFLVSFYNNEISEKSEIFDDQFSVERPDGSNFTLKIRSTKLEDSAMYFCASSEIAQNEQFFGPGTRLTVL.

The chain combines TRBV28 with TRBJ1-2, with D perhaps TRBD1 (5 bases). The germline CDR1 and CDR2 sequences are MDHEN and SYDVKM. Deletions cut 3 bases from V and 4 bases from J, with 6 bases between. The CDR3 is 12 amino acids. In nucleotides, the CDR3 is TGTGCCAGCAGTTTGGGGGGCTATGGCTACACCTTC. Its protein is CASSLGGYGYTF.

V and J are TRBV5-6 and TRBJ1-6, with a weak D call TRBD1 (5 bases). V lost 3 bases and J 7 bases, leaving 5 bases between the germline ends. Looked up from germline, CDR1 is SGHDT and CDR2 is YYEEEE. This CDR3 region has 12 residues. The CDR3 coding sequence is TGTGCCAGCAGCTCAGGGAATTCACCCCTCCACTTT. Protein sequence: CASSSGNSPLHF. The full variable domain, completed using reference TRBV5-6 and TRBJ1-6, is DAGVTQSPTHLIKTRGQQVTLRCSPKSGHDTVSWYQQALGQGPQFIFQYYEEEERQRGNFPDRFSGHQFPNYSSELNVNALLLGDSALYLCASSSGNSPLHFGNGTRLTVT.

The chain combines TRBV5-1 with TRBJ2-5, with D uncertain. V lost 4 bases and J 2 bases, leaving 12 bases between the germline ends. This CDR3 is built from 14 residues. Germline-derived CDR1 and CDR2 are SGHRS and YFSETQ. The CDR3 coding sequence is TGCGCCAGCAGCGAAGAAGGACCGCAAGAGACCCAGTACTTC. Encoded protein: CASSEEGPQETQYF.

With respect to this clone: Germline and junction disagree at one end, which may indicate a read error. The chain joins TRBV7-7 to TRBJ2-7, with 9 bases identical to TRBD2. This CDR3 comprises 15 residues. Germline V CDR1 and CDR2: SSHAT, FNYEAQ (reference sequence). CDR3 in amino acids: CASSPRLAGPYEQYF. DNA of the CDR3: TGTGCTAGCAGCCCCAGGCTAGCGGGACCTTACGAGCAGTACTTC.

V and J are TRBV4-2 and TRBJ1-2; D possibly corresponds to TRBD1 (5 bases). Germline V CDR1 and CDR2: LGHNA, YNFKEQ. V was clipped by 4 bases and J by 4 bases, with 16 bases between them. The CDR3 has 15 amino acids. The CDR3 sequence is CASSPTPEGTYGYTF. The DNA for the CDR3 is TGTGCCAGCAGCCCGACACCCGAGGGGACCTATGGCTACACCTTC.

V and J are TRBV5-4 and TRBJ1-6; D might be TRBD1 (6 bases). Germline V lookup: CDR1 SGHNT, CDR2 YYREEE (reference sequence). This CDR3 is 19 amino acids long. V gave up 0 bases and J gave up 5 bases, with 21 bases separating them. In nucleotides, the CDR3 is TGTGCCAGCAGCTTGGATGGCAGGGGCGCACTATCCGATAATTCACCCCTCCACTTT. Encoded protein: CASSLDGRGALSDNSPLHF.

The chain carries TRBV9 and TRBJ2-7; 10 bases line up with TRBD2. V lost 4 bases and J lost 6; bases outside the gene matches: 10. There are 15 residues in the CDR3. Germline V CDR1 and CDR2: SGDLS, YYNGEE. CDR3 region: CASSPSLAGVGEQYF. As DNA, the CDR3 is TGTGCCAGCAGCCCCAGCCTAGCGGGAGTGGGCGAGCAGTACTTC.

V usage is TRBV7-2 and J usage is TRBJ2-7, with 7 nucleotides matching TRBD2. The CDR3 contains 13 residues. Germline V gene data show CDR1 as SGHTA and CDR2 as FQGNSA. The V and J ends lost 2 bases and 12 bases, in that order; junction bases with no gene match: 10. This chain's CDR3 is CASSLLADSSRYF. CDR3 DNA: TGTGCCAGCAGCTTACTAGCGGACTCGTCTCGGTACTTC. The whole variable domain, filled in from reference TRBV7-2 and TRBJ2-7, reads GAGVSQSPSNKVTEKGKDVELRCDPISGHTALYWYRQSLGQGLEFLIYFQGNSAPDKSGLPSDRFSAERTGGSVSTLTIQRTQQEDSAVYLCASSLLADSSRYFGPGTRLTVT.

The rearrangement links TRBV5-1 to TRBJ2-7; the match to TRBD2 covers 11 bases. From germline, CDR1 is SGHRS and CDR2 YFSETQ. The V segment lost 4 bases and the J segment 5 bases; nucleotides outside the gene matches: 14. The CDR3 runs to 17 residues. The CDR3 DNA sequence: TGCGCCAGCAGCCCGGAGACTAGCGGGACCTTCCCCAACGAGCAGTACTTC. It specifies CASSPETSGTFPNEQYF.

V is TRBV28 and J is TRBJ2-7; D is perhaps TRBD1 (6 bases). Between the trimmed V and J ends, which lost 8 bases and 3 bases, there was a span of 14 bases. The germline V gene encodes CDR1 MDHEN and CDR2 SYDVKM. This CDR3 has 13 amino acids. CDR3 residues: CASLRDTNYEQYF. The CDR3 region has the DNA TGTGCCAGCCTCCGGGACACCAACTACGAGCAGTACTTC.

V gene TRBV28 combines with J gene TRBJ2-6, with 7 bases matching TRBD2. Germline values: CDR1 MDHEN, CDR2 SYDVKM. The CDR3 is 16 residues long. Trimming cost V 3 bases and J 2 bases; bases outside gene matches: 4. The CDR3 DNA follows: TGTGCCAGCAGTTTGCGGGGGTGGGCTGGGGCCAACGTCCTGACTTTC. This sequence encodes CASSLRGWAGANVLTF. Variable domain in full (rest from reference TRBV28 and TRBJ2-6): DVKVTQSSRYLVKRTGEKVFLECVQDMDHENMFWYRQDPGLGLRLIYFSYDVKMKEKGDIPEGYSVSREKKERFSLILESASTNQTSMYLCASSLRGWAGANVLTFGAGSRLTVL.

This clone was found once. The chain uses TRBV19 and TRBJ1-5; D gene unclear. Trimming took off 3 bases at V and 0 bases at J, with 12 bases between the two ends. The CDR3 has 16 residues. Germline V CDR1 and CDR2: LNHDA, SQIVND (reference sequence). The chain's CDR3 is CASSILRVNSNQPQHF. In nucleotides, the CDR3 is TGTGCCAGTAGTATCCTCCGGGTGAATAGCAATCAGCCCCAGCATTTT.

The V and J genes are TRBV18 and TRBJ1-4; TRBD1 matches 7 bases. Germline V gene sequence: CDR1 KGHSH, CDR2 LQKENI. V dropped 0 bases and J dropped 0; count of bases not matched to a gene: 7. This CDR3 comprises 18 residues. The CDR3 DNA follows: TGTGCCAGCTCACCACCGAGGACAGGAGGCCCAACTAATGAAAAACTGTTTTTT. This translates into CASSPPRTGGPTNEKLFF.

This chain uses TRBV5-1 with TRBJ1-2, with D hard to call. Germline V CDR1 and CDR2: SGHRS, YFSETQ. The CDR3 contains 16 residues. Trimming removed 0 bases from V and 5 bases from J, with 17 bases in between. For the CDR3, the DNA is TGCGCCAGCAGCTTGGAGGGCGGCCGATTTGGTTATGGCTACACCTTC. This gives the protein CASSLEGGRFGYGYTF.

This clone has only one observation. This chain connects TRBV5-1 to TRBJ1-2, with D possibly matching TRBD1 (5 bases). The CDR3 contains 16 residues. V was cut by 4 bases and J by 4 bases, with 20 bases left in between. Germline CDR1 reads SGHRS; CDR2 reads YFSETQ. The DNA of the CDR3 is TGCGCCAGCAGCCCAGAATACAGGTCGGGCCCCTATGGCTACACCTTC. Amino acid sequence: CASSPEYRSGPYGYTF.

DNA for the CDR3: TGTGCCAGCAGCCCAACTAGCGGGAGATACAATGAGCAGTTCTTC. Its translation: CASSPTSGRYNEQFF. This sequence joins TRBV7-8 and TRBJ2-1; 11 nucleotides line up with TRBD2. The CDR3 totals 15 residues. The J segment lost 4 bases and the V segment lost 5 bases, leaving 4 bases of the junction unmatched. From germline, CDR1 is SGHVS and CDR2 FQNEAQ.

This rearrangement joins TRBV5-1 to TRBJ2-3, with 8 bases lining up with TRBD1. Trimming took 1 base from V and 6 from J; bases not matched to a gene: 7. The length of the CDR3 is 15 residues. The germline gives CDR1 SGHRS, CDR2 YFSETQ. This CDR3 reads CASSLFQGARDTQYF. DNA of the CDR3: TGCGCCAGCAGCTTGTTTCAGGGGGCGCGGGATACGCAGTATTTT.

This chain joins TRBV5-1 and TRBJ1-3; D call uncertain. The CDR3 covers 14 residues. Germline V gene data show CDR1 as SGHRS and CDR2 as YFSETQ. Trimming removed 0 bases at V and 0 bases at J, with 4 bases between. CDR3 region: CASSLVSSGNTIYF. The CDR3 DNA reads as TGCGCCAGCAGCTTGGTATCCTCTGGAAACACCATATATTTT.

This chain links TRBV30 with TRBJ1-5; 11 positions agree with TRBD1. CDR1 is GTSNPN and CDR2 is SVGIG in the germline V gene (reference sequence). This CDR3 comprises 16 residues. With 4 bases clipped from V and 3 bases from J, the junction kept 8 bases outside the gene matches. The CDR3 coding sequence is TGTGCCTGGACCCGGGGGACAGGGGGGAACAATCAGCCCCAGCATTTT. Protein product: CAWTRGTGGNNQPQHF.

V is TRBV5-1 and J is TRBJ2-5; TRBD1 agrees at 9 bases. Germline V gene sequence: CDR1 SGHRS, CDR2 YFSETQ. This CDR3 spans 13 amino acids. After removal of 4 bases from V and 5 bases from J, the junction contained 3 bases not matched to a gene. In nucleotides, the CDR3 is TGCGCCAGCAGCGACGGACAGGGGGAGACCCAGTACTTC. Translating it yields CASSDGQGETQYF. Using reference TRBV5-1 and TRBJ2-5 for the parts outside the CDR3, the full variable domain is KAGVTQTPRYLIKTRGQQVTLSCSPISGHRSVSWYQQTPGQGLQFLFEYFSETQRNKGNFPGRFSGRQFSNSRSEMNVSTLELGDSALYLCASSDGQGETQYFGPGTRLLVL.

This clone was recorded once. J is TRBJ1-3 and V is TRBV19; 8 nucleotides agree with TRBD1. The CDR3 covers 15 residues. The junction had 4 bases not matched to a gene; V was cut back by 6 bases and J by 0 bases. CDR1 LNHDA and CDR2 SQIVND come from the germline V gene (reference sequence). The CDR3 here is CASRRQGSSGNTIYF. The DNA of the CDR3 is TGTGCCAGTAGACGACAGGGGAGCTCTGGAAACACCATATATTTT.

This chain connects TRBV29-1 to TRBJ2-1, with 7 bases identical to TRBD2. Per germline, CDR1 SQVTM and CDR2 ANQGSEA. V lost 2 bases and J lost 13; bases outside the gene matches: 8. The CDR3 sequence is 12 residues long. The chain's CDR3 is CSVETGSGAQFF. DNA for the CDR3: TGCAGCGTTGAAACCGGGAGCGGGGCACAGTTCTTC.

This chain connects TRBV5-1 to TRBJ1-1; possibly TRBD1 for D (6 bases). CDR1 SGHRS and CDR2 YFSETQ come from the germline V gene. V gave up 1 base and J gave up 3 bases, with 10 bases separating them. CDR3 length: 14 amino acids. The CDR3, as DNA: TGCGCCAGCAGCTTGACAGGGACACACACTGAAGCTTTCTTT. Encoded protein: CASSLTGTHTEAFF.